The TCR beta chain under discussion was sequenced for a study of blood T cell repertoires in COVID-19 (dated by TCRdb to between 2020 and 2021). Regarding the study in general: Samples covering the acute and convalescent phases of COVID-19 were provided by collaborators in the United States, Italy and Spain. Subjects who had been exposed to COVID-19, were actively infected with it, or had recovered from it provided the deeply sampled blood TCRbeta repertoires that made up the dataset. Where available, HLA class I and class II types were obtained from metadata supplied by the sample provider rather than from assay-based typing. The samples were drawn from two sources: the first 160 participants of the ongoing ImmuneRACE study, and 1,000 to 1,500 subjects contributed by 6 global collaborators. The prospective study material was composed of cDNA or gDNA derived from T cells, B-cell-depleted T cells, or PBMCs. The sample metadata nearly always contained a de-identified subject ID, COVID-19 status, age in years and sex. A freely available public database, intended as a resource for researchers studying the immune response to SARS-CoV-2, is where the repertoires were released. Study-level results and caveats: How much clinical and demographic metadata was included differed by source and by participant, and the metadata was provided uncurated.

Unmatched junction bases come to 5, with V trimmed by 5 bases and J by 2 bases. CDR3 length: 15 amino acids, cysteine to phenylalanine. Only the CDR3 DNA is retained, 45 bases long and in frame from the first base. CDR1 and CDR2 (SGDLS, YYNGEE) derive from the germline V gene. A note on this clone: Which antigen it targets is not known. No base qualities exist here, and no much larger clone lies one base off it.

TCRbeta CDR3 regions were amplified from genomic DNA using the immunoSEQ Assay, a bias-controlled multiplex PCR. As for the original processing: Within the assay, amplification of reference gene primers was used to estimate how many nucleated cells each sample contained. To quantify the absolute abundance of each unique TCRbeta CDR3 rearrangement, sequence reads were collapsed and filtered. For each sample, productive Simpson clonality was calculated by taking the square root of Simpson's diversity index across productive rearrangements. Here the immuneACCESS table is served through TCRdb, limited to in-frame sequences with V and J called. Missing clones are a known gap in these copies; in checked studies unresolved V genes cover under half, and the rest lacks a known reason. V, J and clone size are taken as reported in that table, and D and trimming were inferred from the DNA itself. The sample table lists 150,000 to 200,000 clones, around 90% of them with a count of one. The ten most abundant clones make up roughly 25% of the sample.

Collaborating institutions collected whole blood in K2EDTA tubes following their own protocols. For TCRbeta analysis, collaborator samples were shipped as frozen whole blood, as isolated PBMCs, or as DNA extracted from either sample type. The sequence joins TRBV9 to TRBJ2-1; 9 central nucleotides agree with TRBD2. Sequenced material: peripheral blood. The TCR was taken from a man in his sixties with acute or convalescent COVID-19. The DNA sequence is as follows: TGTGCCAGCAGTCCTAGCGGGGTTACCTACAATGAGCAGTTCTTC. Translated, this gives CASSPSGVTYNEQFF.